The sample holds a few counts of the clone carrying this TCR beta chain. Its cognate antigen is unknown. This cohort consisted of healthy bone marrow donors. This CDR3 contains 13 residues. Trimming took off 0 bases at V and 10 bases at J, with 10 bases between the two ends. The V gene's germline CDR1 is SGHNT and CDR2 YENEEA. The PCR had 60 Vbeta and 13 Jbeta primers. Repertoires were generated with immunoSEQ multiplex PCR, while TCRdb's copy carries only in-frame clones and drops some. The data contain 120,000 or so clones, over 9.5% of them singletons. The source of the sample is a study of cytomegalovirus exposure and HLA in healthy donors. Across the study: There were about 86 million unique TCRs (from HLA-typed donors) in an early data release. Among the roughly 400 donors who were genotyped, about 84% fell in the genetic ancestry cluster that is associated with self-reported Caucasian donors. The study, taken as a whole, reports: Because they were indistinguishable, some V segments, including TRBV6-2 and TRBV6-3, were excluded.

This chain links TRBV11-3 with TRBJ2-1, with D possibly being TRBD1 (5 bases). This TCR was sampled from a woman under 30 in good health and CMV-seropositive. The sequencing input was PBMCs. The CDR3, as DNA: TGTGCCAGCAGCTTAGAGCTTAAGGGGGAGCAGTTCTTC. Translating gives CASSLELKGEQFF. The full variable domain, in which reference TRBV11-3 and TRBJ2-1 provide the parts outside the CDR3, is EAGVVQSPRYKIIEKKQPVAFWCNPISGHNTLYWYLQNLGQGPELLIRYENEEAVDDSQLPKDRFSAERLKGVDSTLKIQPAELGDSAVYLCASSLELKGEQFFGPGTRLTVL.